This passage covers 27 T cell receptor beta chains from one sample sequenced in a study of T cell repertoires in cytomegalovirus infection. TCRdb re-derived calls from the reads in MiXCR, one entry per CDR3 protein. Here the sample spans approximately 400,000 distinct CDR3 sequences, roughly 30% being singletons. Sequencing used PBMCs. All receptors derive from a human donor in good health (CMV status not recorded). Some clones in this sample may be carry-over from other donors' samples.

This clonotype turned up a few times. This chain uses TRBV20-1 with TRBJ2-7, with 9 positions matching TRBD2. This CDR3 region has 14 residues. Germline CDR1 DFQATT, CDR2 SNEGSKA (reference sequence). The junction had 7 bases not matched to a gene; V was cut back by 3 bases and J by 4 bases. The CDR3 nucleotides are TGCAGTGCTAGTCTTGGGCGGGGGGGATACGAGCAGTACTTC. Translation gives CSASLGRGGYEQYF.

This clonotype has just a few counts. J is TRBJ1-1 and V is TRBV5-1, with D maybe TRBD1 (5 bases). V lost 3 bases to trimming and J lost 0 bases, with 12 bases between them. Germline values: CDR1 SGHRS, CDR2 YFSETQ. The length of the CDR3 is 15 residues. In nucleotides, the CDR3 is TGCGCCAGCAGCTCAGGGAATTTAATGAACACTGAAGCTTTCTTT. It codes for CASSSGNLMNTEAFF.

On this clonotype: A junction boundary mismatches the germline segment, possibly from a read error. This sequence joins TRBV11-2 and TRBJ2-1; 10 nucleotides line up with TRBD2. The CDR3 is 19 residues long. CDR1 is SGHAT, CDR2 FQNNGV, per germline. CDR3 nucleotides: TGTGCCAGCAGCTTAGATAGGCCTAGCGGGGGTCGCTCCTACAAGGAGCAGTTCTTC. This codes for CASSLDRPSGGRSYKEQFF.

This clonotype came up a few times. The chain links TRBV7-6 to TRBJ2-5; D is ambiguous. Trimming removed 1 base at V and 5 bases at J, with 11 bases between. Germline CDR1 is SGHVS and CDR2 is FNYEAQ. CDR3 length: 14 residues. This CDR3 reads CASSLVFSVETQYF. The DNA of the CDR3 is TGTGCCAGCAGCTTAGTCTTTAGTGTGGAGACCCAGTACTTC. Using reference TRBV7-6 and TRBJ2-5 for the parts outside the CDR3, the full variable domain is GAGVSQSPRYKVTKRGQDVALRCDPISGHVSLYWYRQALGQGPEFLTYFNYEAQQDKSGLPNDRFSAERPEGSISTLTIQRTEQRDSAMYRCASSLVFSVETQYFGPGTRLLVL.

The V and J genes are TRBV19 and TRBJ1-1, with unresolved D. Trimming cost V 7 bases and J 6 bases, with 24 bases left between them. Germline V CDR1 and CDR2: LNHDA, SQIVND (reference sequence). This CDR3 region has 16 residues. For the CDR3, the DNA is TGTGCCAGTACCCCAGCACCTATCGGGGTTACCCCTGAAGCTTTCTTT. Its translation is CASTPAPIGVTPEAFF. The entire variable domain, with the rest obtained from reference TRBV19 and TRBJ1-1, is as follows: DGGITQSPKYLFRKEGQNVTLSCEQNLNHDAMYWYRQDPGQGLRLIYYSQIVNDFQKGDIAEGYSVSREKKESFPLTVTSAQKNPTAFYLCASTPAPIGVTPEAFFGQGTRLTVV.

The chain recombines TRBV6-2 or TRBV6-3 with TRBJ1-1; D possibly corresponds to TRBD1 (5 bases). This CDR3 is built from 13 residues. CDR1 and CDR2 from the germline V gene are MNHEY and SVGEGT. Between the trimmed V and J ends, which lost 0 bases and 4 bases, there was a span of 6 bases. This chain's CDR3 is CASSYSGTTEAFF. In DNA, the CDR3 is TGTGCCAGCAGTTACTCAGGGACCACTGAAGCTTTCTTT.

The V call is TRBV14, the J call TRBJ2-1; D is unclear. Trimming pared 3 bases from V and 9 bases from J, leaving 12 bases between. Germline CDR1 and CDR2: SGHDN and FVKESK. The length of the CDR3 is 13 residues. The CDR3: CASSQLVSSEQFF. CDR3 DNA: TGTGCCAGCAGCCAGCTAGTCTCCAGTGAGCAGTTCTTC.

This clonotype was seen repeatedly, ten times or more. This chain uses TRBV6-1 with TRBJ1-1; a weak D match, TRBD1 (5 bases). The CDR3 covers 13 residues. Trimming pared 2 bases from V and 4 bases from J, leaving 8 bases between. Looked up from germline, CDR1 is MNHNS and CDR2 is SASEGT. The CDR3 here is CASSEWGGTEAFF. The CDR3 DNA is TGTGCCAGCAGTGAATGGGGGGGCACTGAAGCTTTCTTT.

The chain carries TRBV4-3 and TRBJ2-1; D assignment may be TRBD1 or TRBD2 (5 bases each). V lost 2 bases and J lost 4, with 15 bases in between. Germline-derived CDR1 and CDR2 are LGHNA and YSLEER. The CDR3 extends over 16 amino acids. As DNA, the CDR3 is TGCGCCAGCAGCCAATACACCGGGACGGAGTACAATGAGCAGTTCTTC. It encodes CASSQYTGTEYNEQFF.

This clonotype was picked up many times. V gene TRBV7-2 combines with J gene TRBJ2-2; D is unresolved. The V gene lost 7 bases and the J gene lost 1 base, with 13 bases spanning the gap. Germline V CDR1 and CDR2: SGHTA, FQGNSA. The CDR3 loop spans 15 amino acids. The CDR3 DNA reads as TGTGCCAGCACCATAAATCCGGGGAACACCGGGGAGCTGTTTTTT. Its protein is CASTINPGNTGELFF.

Many counts were recorded for this clonotype. The chain couples TRBV7-2 to TRBJ1-4; D may be TRBD1 (5 bases). Trimming shortened V by 4 bases and J by 5 bases, and 14 bases separated the two germline ends. Germline CDR1 SGHTA, CDR2 FQGNSA. The CDR3 sequence is 15 residues long. CDR3 bases: TGTGCCAGCAGCTCTCAAACAGGAAGGAATGAAAAACTGTTTTTT. Its translation is CASSSQTGRNEKLFF.

The genes are TRBV25-1 and TRBJ1-6, with 8 bases that match TRBD1. With V trimmed by 1 base and J by 7 bases, 12 bases remained unmatched. The CDR3 totals 18 residues. CDR1 and CDR2 (germline): MGHDK, SYGVNS. CDR3 sequence: CASSEFVKRTGWNSPLHF. CDR3 coding DNA: TGTGCCAGCAGTGAATTTGTAAAACGGACAGGGTGGAATTCACCCCTCCACTTT.

This chain connects TRBV18 to TRBJ2-5; D is undetermined. Germline V gene lookup returns CDR1 KGHSH and CDR2 LQKENI. The CDR3 length is 14 residues. Trimming took 2 bases from V and 2 from J, leaving 9 bases between them. CDR3 DNA sequence: TGTGCCAGCTCACCAAGGCAGCCTCAAGAGACCCAGTACTTC. Residues: CASSPRQPQETQYF.

The gene calls are TRBV7-9 and TRBJ1-3; perhaps TRBD1 as D (6 bases). Trimming removed 1 base from V and 4 bases from J, with 11 bases in between. This CDR3 is built from 15 residues. CDR1 and CDR2 (germline): SEHNR, FQNEAQ (reference sequence). CDR3 coding DNA: TGTGCCAGCAGCTTAGAGGGGGGGGCCGGAAACACCATATATTTT. Translated, it gives CASSLEGGAGNTIYF.

Concerning this clonotype: A read error is the likely source, as a far larger clone sits one nucleotide away. The J gene is TRBJ2-3, the V gene TRBV7-9, with D uncertain. The CDR3 runs to 13 residues. The germline V gene encodes CDR1 SEHNR and CDR2 FQNEAQ (reference sequence). CDR3 residues: CASSLVLAETQYF. The CDR3 DNA sequence: TGTGCCAGCAGCTTAGTTTTAGCAGAGACGCAGTATTTT.

This clonotype was counted a few times. This rearrangement joins TRBV7-2 to TRBJ1-2, with D perhaps TRBD1 (6 bases). CDR1 and CDR2 from the germline V gene are SGHTA and FQGNSA. This CDR3 comprises 13 residues. Trimming stripped 3 bases from V and 8 bases from J, with 13 bases between. CDR3 DNA: TGTGCCAGCAGCTTTACAGGGAACGAGGGCTACACCTTC. Protein product: CASSFTGNEGYTF. Looking up the rest from reference TRBV7-2 and TRBJ1-2 gives the full variable domain: GAGVSQSPSNKVTEKGKDVELRCDPISGHTALYWYRQSLGQGLEFLIYFQGNSAPDKSGLPSDRFSAERTGGSVSTLTIQRTQQEDSAVYLCASSFTGNEGYTFGSGTRLTVV.

This clonotype was detected ten times or more. J is TRBJ2-7 and V is TRBV6-1; D perhaps matches TRBD2 (6 bases). Trimming removed 1 base from V and 1 base from J, with 8 bases in between. Germline V gene lookup returns CDR1 MNHNS and CDR2 SASEGT. This CDR3 spans 14 amino acids. The CDR3: CASSEGGASYEQYF. Here the CDR3 DNA reads TGTGCCAGCAGTGAAGGCGGGGCATCCTACGAGCAGTACTTC.

The chain employs TRBV2 and TRBJ2-7; D gene unclear. The CDR3 consists of 12 residues. V lost 4 bases and J lost 3, with 7 bases in between. Germline loops: CDR1 SNHLY, CDR2 FYNNEI. The CDR3 sequence is CASSAPIYEQYF. CDR3 bases: TGTGCCAGCAGTGCCCCGATCTACGAGCAGTACTTC.

V is TRBV28 and J is TRBJ1-2; D is undetermined. The CDR3 runs 14 residues. The V end lost 1 base, the J end lost 8 bases, and 14 bases lay between the germline ends. CDR1 MDHEN and CDR2 SYDVKM come from the germline V gene. CDR3 region: CASSLYPGLGGYTF. CDR3 in DNA: TGTGCCAGCAGTTTATACCCAGGCCTCGGGGGCTACACCTTC.

This clonotype appeared a few times. This chain joins TRBV12-3 or TRBV12-4 and TRBJ2-7, with D perhaps matching TRBD2 (6 bases). This CDR3 is built from 11 residues. Trimming took off 8 bases at V and 5 bases at J, with 10 bases between the two ends. CDR3 loop: CASGWGDEQYF. The CDR3 region has the DNA TGTGCCAGCGGTTGGGGGGACGAGCAGTACTTC.

This clonotype showed up many times. This chain uses TRBV7-2 with TRBJ1-1; D is unclear. The V end lost 3 bases, the J end lost 0 bases, and 2 bases lay between the germline ends. Germline lookup yields CDR1 SGHTA and CDR2 FQGNSA. The CDR3 runs 12 residues. This chain's CDR3 is CASSFLNTEAFF. For the CDR3, the DNA is TGTGCCAGCAGCTTCTTGAACACTGAAGCTTTCTTT.

With respect to this clonotype: Since the CDR3 does not end with the conserved phenylalanine or tryptophan, this likely comes from a read error. The rearrangement links TRBV19 to TRBJ2-5; perhaps D is TRBD1 or TRBD2 (5 bases each). Germline V gives CDR1 LNHDA, CDR2 SQIVND (reference sequence). This CDR3 has 14 amino acids. CDR3 protein: CAVGPPGTKETQYL. The CDR3, as DNA: TGTGCAGTGGGCCCCCCGGGGACGAAAGAGACCCAGTACTTA.

The sample holds a few counts of this clonotype. The rearrangement uses TRBV7-3 and TRBJ2-3; 8 bases fit TRBD1. CDR1 is SGHTA and CDR2 is FQGTGA in the germline V gene. Losses at the gene ends were 4 bases for V and 6 bases for J; bases not matched to a gene: 3. This CDR3 region has 13 residues. In DNA, the CDR3 is TGTGCCAGCAGCTCGGACAGGGCCGATACGCAGTATTTT. This encodes CASSSDRADTQYF.

J is TRBJ2-3 and V is TRBV20-1; TRBD1 agrees at 10 bases. Germline CDR1 and CDR2: DFQATT and SNEGSKA (reference sequence). After removal of 4 bases from V and 3 bases from J, the junction contained 1 base not matched to a gene. The CDR3 length is 13 residues. CDR3 bases: TGCAGTGCTAAGGGACAGGGGACAGATACGCAGTATTTT. This gives the protein CSAKGQGTDTQYF.

This clonotype was counted a single time. The rearrangement uses TRBV19 and TRBJ1-1; D is perhaps TRBD1 (6 bases). Trimming took 7 bases from V and 6 from J, leaving 15 bases between them. CDR3 length: 13 amino acids. The V gene's germline CDR1 is LNHDA and CDR2 SQIVND (reference sequence). The CDR3 reads CASTTGSDAEAFF. CDR3 sequence (DNA): TGTGCCAGTACCACAGGGAGTGATGCTGAAGCTTTCTTT.

This clonotype was recorded a few times. This chain links TRBV12-3 or TRBV12-4 with TRBJ1-5, with a tentative D call TRBD1 (6 bases). The CDR3 is 15 residues long. Trimming pared 5 bases from V and 2 bases from J, leaving 13 bases between. CDR3 bases: TGTGCCAGCAGTCTAGGGGGAACCGGCAATCAGCCCCAGCATTTT. Translation gives CASSLGGTGNQPQHF.

This clonotype has more than one count but fewer than ten. This rearrangement joins TRBV14 to TRBJ1-1; D is undetermined. Germline V CDR1 and CDR2: SGHDN, FVKESK. The length of the CDR3 is 17 residues. V was shortened by 0 bases and J by 4 bases, with 18 bases between the two germline ends. CDR3 residues: CASSQDLWSKVGTEAFF. The CDR3 region has the DNA TGTGCCAGCAGCCAAGATCTTTGGTCGAAGGTGGGCACTGAAGCTTTCTTT.